This T cell receptor (beta chain) was identified in a study of T cell changes during pregnancy in multiple sclerosis. Produced via immunoSEQ multiplex PCR; TCRdb's table is partial and in-frame only. Of 70,000 to 95,000 clones listed, 80% to 95% are singletons. Per the germline V gene, CDR1 is SGHRS and CDR2 is YFSETQ. This CDR3 has 16 amino acids. The V end lost 0 bases, the J end lost 0 bases, and 10 bases lay between the germline ends. Here the sequenced sample was peripheral blood, taken in the first trimester of pregnancy. This sequence joins TRBV5-1 and TRBJ2-1; D might be TRBD2 (6 bases). The receptor was isolated from a female donor with multiple sclerosis, enrolled in a pregnancy study. Here the CDR3 reads CASSLGGVSSYNEQFF. CDR3 DNA sequence: TGCGCCAGCAGCTTGGGCGGGGTCAGCTCCTACAATGAGCAGTTCTTC.